This TCR beta chain emerged from a study of blood T cell repertoires in COVID-19. Profiling relied on immunoSEQ multiplex PCR, and the TCRdb table lists in-frame clones only, not all of them. The sample holds over 150,000 clones, approximately 84% seen once. Living in 24 US areas, the participants were between roughly 18 and 90 years of age. Researchers sorted participants into cohorts using their self-reported clinical history. Trimming pared 3 bases from V and 7 bases from J, leaving 10 bases between. Germline V gene lookup returns CDR1 MDHEN and CDR2 SYDVKM. The CDR3 has 13 amino acids. V is TRBV28 and J is TRBJ2-4, with D possibly TRBD2 on 5 matching bases. The receptor was derived from a woman aged 50 to 60 who had recovered from COVID-19. Source material: PBMCs or T cells enriched from blood (not recorded which). CDR3 sequence reads: CASSFPRGNIQYF. The CDR3, as DNA: TGTGCCAGCAGTTTTCCCAGAGGGAACATTCAGTACTTC.